Shown below are 30 T cell receptor beta chains from a single sample sequenced in a study of blood T cell repertoires in COVID-19 (TCRdb year 2020). Library preparation was by the immunoSEQ multiplex PCR assay. Not all clones reach the TCRdb copy of this immuneACCESS table, which keeps in-frame sequences only. Checked studies attribute under half of the gap to unresolved V genes and leave the rest unexplained. This sample comprises about 380,000 clones, around 90% of them detected only once. 6.5% to 8% of the sample belongs to the ten largest clones. The sample was peripheral blood. The receptors come from a man aged 18 to 29 with active or convalescent COVID-19.

The J gene is TRBJ2-7, the V gene TRBV28; 9 bases map to TRBD1. This CDR3 contains 15 residues. V lost 5 bases to trimming and J lost 4 bases; unmatched junction nucleotides: 9. In germline, CDR1 is MDHEN, CDR2 SYDVKM. DNA for the CDR3: TGTGCCAGCAGTGGGGGGGACAGGGCTCGTTACGAGCAGTACTTC. It codes for CASSGGDRARYEQYF.

The chain joins TRBV24-1 to TRBJ2-7, with TRBD2 matching over 11 bases. The CDR3 extends over 16 amino acids. Germline V lookup: CDR1 KGHDR, CDR2 SFDVKD. V was pared by 2 bases and J by 0 bases, with 2 bases of the junction left unmatched. CDR3 nucleotides: TGTGCCACCAGTGATTCTAGCGGGGGGAACTCCTACGAGCAGTACTTC. This sequence encodes CATSDSSGGNSYEQYF.

V is TRBV19 and J is TRBJ1-5; the D is unclear. V was trimmed by 6 bases and J by 7 bases, leaving 13 bases between them. Germline lookup yields CDR1 LNHDA and CDR2 SQIVND (reference sequence). The CDR3 is 13 residues long. The CDR3 DNA follows: TGTGCCAGTAGCCCGGGTTTCGGGCAGCCCCAGCATTTT. It specifies CASSPGFGQPQHF.

In this sample, this clone turned up a few times. V and J are TRBV18 and TRBJ2-6; maybe TRBD1 (6 bases). Germline V gives CDR1 KGHSH, CDR2 LQKENI. The CDR3 runs 15 residues. V lost 4 bases and J lost 0, with 7 bases in between. CDR3 residues: CASSRTASGANVLTF. In DNA, the CDR3 is TGTGCCAGCTCACGGACAGCCTCTGGGGCCAACGTCCTGACTTTC.

The chain couples TRBV30 to TRBJ2-7, with TRBD1 matching 10 bases. Germline V gene sequence: CDR1 GTSNPN, CDR2 SVGIG (reference sequence). V lost 3 bases to trimming and J lost 5 bases; unmatched junction nucleotides: 4. This CDR3 has 13 residues. CDR3 coding DNA: TGTGCCTGGAGGGGACAGGGGACCCACGAGCAGTACTTC. Its translation is CAWRGQGTHEQYF.

The genes are TRBV28 and TRBJ1-2; 8 nucleotides align to TRBD1. V gave up 10 bases and J gave up 2 bases; unmatched junction bases: 6. Per germline, CDR1 MDHEN and CDR2 SYDVKM. This CDR3 region has 13 residues. The CDR3 reads CATEDRANYGYTF. CDR3 DNA sequence: TGTGCCACCGAGGACAGGGCCAACTATGGCTACACCTTC.

Only one count was recorded for this clone. The chain couples TRBV6-5 to TRBJ1-3, with no clear D. CDR3 length equals 16 residues. Germline V CDR1 and CDR2: MNHEY, SVGAGI. Trimming cost V 0 bases and J 0 bases, with 9 bases left between them. CDR3 in DNA: TGTGCCAGCAGTTACTCCTACAGTTCCTCTGGAAACACCATATATTTT. This encodes CASSYSYSSSGNTIYF.

The chain couples TRBV19 to TRBJ1-5; no definite D call. V was pared by 3 bases and J by 0 bases, with 21 bases between. Germline CDR1 reads LNHDA; CDR2 reads SQIVND (reference sequence). This CDR3 is built from 19 residues. CDR3 amino acids: CASSMSSGRDLNSNQPQHF. CDR3 DNA: TGTGCCAGTAGTATGAGTTCGGGTAGAGATTTAAATAGCAATCAGCCCCAGCATTTT.

The rearrangement links TRBV6-5 to TRBJ2-1, with TRBD1 as a possible D gene (7 bases). This CDR3 spans 11 amino acids. The V and J ends lost 5 bases and 12 bases respectively, with 11 bases between them. Germline V gene lookup returns CDR1 MNHEY and CDR2 SVGAGI. The CDR3 loop reads CASSTRGAQFF. The DNA for the CDR3 is TGTGCCAGCAGTACCAGGGGGGCGCAGTTCTTC.

This clone was recorded only once. This sequence joins TRBV5-5 and TRBJ2-7; TRBD2 agrees at 7 bases. V gave up 1 base and J gave up 3 bases; unmatched junction bases: 7. The CDR3 has 15 amino acids. Germline CDR1 and CDR2: SGHKS and YYEKEE (reference sequence). The DNA of the CDR3 is TGTGCCAGCAGCTTGCGGGGAGGGGAATACTACGAGCAGTACTTC. Amino acid sequence: CASSLRGGEYYEQYF.

The gene calls are TRBV27 and TRBJ2-6; D perhaps matches TRBD2 (6 bases). This CDR3 region has 15 residues. The V gene lost 5 bases and the J gene lost 3 bases, with 11 bases spanning the gap. The germline V gene has CDR1 MNHEY and CDR2 SMNVEV (reference sequence). CDR3 nucleotide sequence: TGTGCCAGCAGTCCGGACGGGAGTGGGGCCAACGTCCTGACTTTC. This sequence encodes CASSPDGSGANVLTF.

This clone was seen just once. The same CDR3 is also encoded by other DNA sequences in this sample. The rearrangement links TRBV19 to TRBJ1-2; D is undetermined. The V and J ends lost 4 bases and 3 bases respectively, with 6 bases between them. Germline CDR1 and CDR2: LNHDA and SQIVND (reference sequence). This CDR3 is built from 12 residues. The CDR3 reads CASSRVDYGYTF. CDR3 nucleotides: TGTGCCAGTAGTAGAGTGGACTATGGCTACACCTTC.

This clone was detected only once. V and J are TRBV24-1 and TRBJ2-1; 7 nucleotides agree with TRBD2. The J segment lost 3 bases and the V segment lost 1 base, leaving 5 bases of the junction unmatched. Per the germline V gene, CDR1 is KGHDR and CDR2 is SFDVKD. CDR3 length equals 16 residues. The CDR3 region is CATSDFGGGNYNEQFF. The CDR3 DNA reads as TGTGCCACCAGTGATTTTGGGGGGGGGAACTACAATGAGCAGTTCTTC.

This chain joins TRBV11-2 and TRBJ2-3; a possible D gene is TRBD2 (6 bases). The V and J ends lost 4 bases and 2 bases respectively, with 13 bases between them. Per the germline V gene, CDR1 is SGHAT and CDR2 is FQNNGV. The CDR3 has 15 residues. The CDR3 nucleotides are TGTGCCAGCAGCTCCCCTACGGGACTCACAGATACGCAGTATTTT. It specifies CASSSPTGLTDTQYF. The full variable domain, rest sourced from reference TRBV11-2 and TRBJ2-3, is EAGVAQSPRYKIIEKRQSVAFWCNPISGHATLYWYQQILGQGPKLLIQFQNNGVVDDSQLPKDRFSAERLKGVDSTLKIQPAKLEDSAVYLCASSSPTGLTDTQYFGPGTRLTVL.

This chain links TRBV20-1 with TRBJ1-2, with unresolved D. CDR3 length: 10 amino acids. Germline CDR1 is DFQATT and CDR2 is SNEGSKA (reference sequence). Trimming cost V 5 bases and J 3 bases, with 4 bases left between them. The CDR3 coding sequence is TGCAGTGCTGGCTACTATGGCTACACCTTC. It translates to CSAGYYGYTF.

The V and J genes are TRBV28 and TRBJ2-7, with D perhaps TRBD1 (7 bases). CDR1 is MDHEN and CDR2 is SYDVKM in the germline V gene. This CDR3 comprises 15 residues. Trimming cost V 8 bases and J 4 bases, with 21 bases left between them. The chain's CDR3 is CASSEGGKGAYEQYF. The CDR3 DNA reads TGTGCCAGCTCCGAGGGGGGCAAGGGGGCGTACGAGCAGTACTTC.

The chain has TRBV10-3 and TRBJ2-3, with TRBD2 matching 9 bases. The CDR3 sequence is 16 residues long. The germline V gene has CDR1 ENHRY and CDR2 SYGVKD. Trimming at V came to 6 bases and at J to 2 bases, leaving 9 bases not matched to a gene. CDR3 loop: CAIRASGTSNTDTQYF. The CDR3 region has the DNA TGTGCCATCAGAGCTTCCGGGACTAGCAACACAGATACGCAGTATTTT.

Only one count was recorded for this clone. This rearrangement joins TRBV5-4 to TRBJ1-6; D is perhaps TRBD1 (6 bases). V was trimmed by 3 bases and J by 2 bases, leaving 15 bases between them. From germline, CDR1 is SGHNT and CDR2 YYREEE (reference sequence). This CDR3 region has 17 residues. In nucleotides, the CDR3 is TGTGCCAGCAGCTCCCAACAGGGCGCCGCCTATAATTCACCCCTCCACTTT. It codes for CASSSQQGAAYNSPLHF.

This clone has a handful of counts. The chain recombines TRBV6-4 with TRBJ2-1, with TRBD1 as a possible D gene (5 bases). The CDR3 covers 14 residues. Germline V gene data show CDR1 as MRHNA and CDR2 as SNTAGT. V lost 2 bases and J 6 bases, leaving 11 bases between the germline ends. The DNA for the CDR3 is TGTGCCAGCAGTGACAGGGGCTTATCCAATGAGCAGTTCTTC. It translates to CASSDRGLSNEQFF.

This chain uses TRBV19 with TRBJ2-5; TRBD2 aligns across 13 bases. Trimming at V came to 6 bases and at J to 4 bases, leaving 8 bases not matched to a gene. The V gene's germline CDR1 is LNHDA and CDR2 SQIVND (reference sequence). This CDR3 spans 16 amino acids. The CDR3 protein is CASSSTSGRIIETQYF. The DNA for the CDR3 is TGTGCCAGTAGCTCGACTAGCGGGAGGATCATAGAGACCCAGTACTTC.

This clone showed up just a few times. The rearrangement joins TRBV14 to TRBJ1-2, with 10 bases that match TRBD1. V trimming: 5 bases; J trimming: 3 bases; junction bases outside the gene matches: 6. In germline, CDR1 is SGHDN, CDR2 FVKESK. This CDR3 comprises 15 residues. The CDR3 DNA sequence: TGTGCCAGCAGCTTACCGGGACAGGGGCACTATGGCTACACCTTC. Translated: CASSLPGQGHYGYTF.

V usage is TRBV4-2 and J usage is TRBJ1-2; maybe TRBD1 (6 bases). CDR1 is LGHNA and CDR2 is YNFKEQ in the germline V gene. This CDR3 comprises 17 residues. V was cut by 1 base and J by 3 bases, with 18 bases left in between. CDR3 sequence reads: CASSQAYRDKRDYGYTF. As DNA, the CDR3 is TGTGCCAGCAGCCAAGCCTACAGGGACAAGCGAGACTATGGCTACACCTTC.

Concerning this clone itself: A junction boundary mismatches the germline segment, possibly from a read error. V and J are TRBV7-7 and TRBJ2-5; 12 positions match TRBD1. Germline V gene lookup returns CDR1 SSHAT and CDR2 FNYEAQ (reference sequence). This CDR3 region has 16 residues. CDR3 DNA sequence: TGTGCTAGCAGCCCGGGACAGGGGGCATTGAGAGAGACCCAGTACTTC. Translated, it gives CASSPGQGALRETQYF.

This clone was detected only once. The chain is built from TRBV5-1 and TRBJ2-7; 8 nucleotides agree with TRBD2. This CDR3 is 13 amino acids long. The ends lost 2 bases at V and 5 bases at J; junction bases unmatched: 3. Germline V gene lookup returns CDR1 SGHRS and CDR2 YFSETQ. CDR3 loop: CASSFPGRDEQYF. The DNA of the CDR3 is TGCGCCAGCAGCTTTCCCGGGAGGGACGAGCAGTACTTC.

This sequence joins TRBV5-6 and TRBJ2-3, with D perhaps matching TRBD1 (5 bases). The V end lost 4 bases, the J end lost 2 bases, and 11 bases lay between the germline ends. The CDR3 runs to 14 residues. Germline V gives CDR1 SGHDT, CDR2 YYEEEE. For the CDR3, the DNA is TGTGCCAGCAGCCGGCGTGGGGCCACAGATACGCAGTATTTT. This sequence encodes CASSRRGATDTQYF.

The chain employs TRBV24-1 and TRBJ1-2, with 8 bases that match TRBD1. V was pared by 9 bases and J by 8 bases, with 13 bases of the junction left unmatched. CDR3 length equals 14 residues. CDR1 is KGHDR, CDR2 SFDVKD, per germline. The CDR3 loop is CATLGGRGRGGYTF. CDR3 DNA: TGTGCCACCCTGGGGGGCAGGGGGCGCGGAGGCTACACCTTC.

This clone was observed a single time. The chain joins TRBV5-1 to TRBJ2-5; D is possibly TRBD1 (6 bases). Trimming removed 4 bases at V and 5 bases at J, with 15 bases between. The CDR3 is 14 amino acids. The germline V gene has CDR1 SGHRS and CDR2 YFSETQ. The CDR3 protein is CASSQKTGGETQYF. The CDR3 DNA is TGCGCCAGCAGCCAGAAGACAGGCGGGGAGACCCAGTACTTC.

The chain links TRBV28 to TRBJ2-3; the D is unclear. V was trimmed by 2 bases and J by 0 bases, leaving 6 bases between them. This CDR3 has 14 residues. Germline CDR1 reads MDHEN; CDR2 reads SYDVKM. CDR3 nucleotides: TGTGCCAGCAGTTTAGGTCGGAGCACAGATACGCAGTATTTT. It specifies CASSLGRSTDTQYF.

The rearrangement joins TRBV7-3 to TRBJ2-1; 8 nucleotides agree with TRBD2. V was clipped by 5 bases and J by 4 bases; unmatched bases: 7. This CDR3 region has 15 residues. Germline loops: CDR1 SGHTA, CDR2 FQGTGA. The CDR3 region is CASSIASGFYNEQFF. The CDR3 DNA follows: TGTGCCAGCAGCATCGCTAGCGGGTTTTACAATGAGCAGTTCTTC.

The J gene is TRBJ1-6, the V gene TRBV14; D not resolved. Germline CDR1 reads SGHDN; CDR2 reads FVKESK. V dropped 0 bases and J dropped 9 bases, with 6 bases sitting between them. The CDR3 extends over 13 amino acids. CDR3 DNA: TGTGCCAGCAGCCAAGATCTAGTTTCACCCCTCCACTTT. Encoded protein: CASSQDLVSPLHF.